This is a list of T cell receptor beta chains from one sample in a study of T-cell memory formation after mild COVID-19. MiXCR, run by TCRdb on the 5' RACE reads, gives a single entry per CDR3 protein. The table lists around 180,000 distinct CDR3 sequences, under 20% of them singletons. Sequencing was done on a sample of PBMCs or a T cell subset sorted from them (not recorded which). The receptors stem from an adult woman who had mild COVID-19 (a few samples of this study predate the infection). Cell type and time point are not known. The CDR3 runs from the conserved cysteine through the conserved F or W. A D gene is named only where the DNA matches it firmly. Rows may omit the clone size; those that give it use once, few, many or a size class.

v_gene	j_gene	d_gene	abundance	CDR3aa	CDR3nt
TRBV4-3	TRBJ2-5	.	many	CASSQDSAETQYF	TGCGCCAGCAGCCAAGATTCAGCGGAGACCCAGTACTTC
TRBV6-1	TRBJ2-7	.	few	CASSEGGVRYEQYF	TGTGCCAGCAGTGAAGGCGGAGTACGCTACGAGCAGTACTTC
TRBV7-2	TRBJ2-3	.	.	CASSFGGLNTDTQYF	TGTGCCAGCAGCTTCGGGGGGCTAAACACAGATACGCAGTATTTT
TRBV5-1	TRBJ1-1	.	.	CASSTRAGSTEAFF	TGCGCCAGCAGCACCAGGGCAGGGTCCACTGAAGCTTTCTTT
TRBV11-2	TRBJ1-2	.	.	CASSLSPTGNYGYTF	TGTGCCAGCAGCTTATCCCCGACAGGCAACTATGGCTACACCTTC
TRBV5-1	TRBJ2-6	.	.	CASSLDPGRAGANVLTF	TGCGCCAGCAGCTTGGATCCGGGACGCGCTGGGGCCAACGTCCTGACTTTC
TRBV6-5	TRBJ1-2	.	.	CASSWSQPNYGYTF	TGTGCCAGCAGTTGGAGTCAGCCTAACTATGGCTACACCTTC
TRBV9	TRBJ2-3	.	few	CASSVGGAYGTDTQYF	TGTGCCAGCAGCGTAGGGGGGGCGTACGGCACAGATACGCAGTATTTT
TRBV3-1	TRBJ1-3	.	many	CASSQTGTVGNTIYF	TGTGCCAGCAGCCAAACAGGAACGGTAGGAAACACCATATATTTT
TRBV7-2	TRBJ2-1	.	.	CASSLAPSNEQFF	TGTGCCAGCAGCTTAGCGCCCAGTAATGAGCAGTTCTTC
TRBV5-1	TRBJ2-2	.	many	CASSLSQVTNTGELFF	TGCGCCAGCAGCTTGTCACAGGTGACAAACACCGGGGAGCTGTTTTTT
TRBV3-1	TRBJ1-2	.	.	CASSPPGPPLGYTF	TGTGCCAGCAGCCCGCCCGGACCTCCCCTAGGCTACACCTTC
TRBV2	TRBJ1-2	.	.	CASIDKPGSYGYTF	TGTGCCAGCATCGACAAACCGGGGAGCTATGGCTACACCTTC
TRBV7-2	TRBJ2-2	TRBD2	few	CASSSFLRSTSGRNTGELFF	TGTGCCAGCAGCTCTTTCCTCCGCTCGACTAGCGGGAGAAATACCGGGGAGCTGTTTTTT
TRBV27	TRBJ1-5	.	few	CASSPRPTADQPQHF	TGTGCCAGCAGTCCCAGGCCCACAGCAGATCAGCCCCAGCATTTT
TRBV12-3/TRBV12-4	TRBJ1-1	.	.	CASSLGEGGMTEAFF	TGTGCCAGCAGTTTGGGGGAAGGGGGGATGACTGAAGCTTTCTTT
TRBV12-3/TRBV12-4	TRBJ2-3	.	.	CASSFNELVRTDTQYF	TGTGCCAGCAGTTTTAACGAACTGGTTCGTACAGATACGCAGTATTTT
TRBV18	TRBJ1-1	.	.	CASSILNTEAFF	TGTGCCAGCTCGATCCTCAACACTGAAGCTTTCTTT
TRBV7-7	TRBJ2-2	.	.	CASSATGTGGGEMFF	TGTGCCAGCAGCGCGACCGGGACCGGGGGCGGGGAGATGTTTTTT
TRBV20-1	TRBJ2-2	.	.	CSARDLTANTGELFF	TGCAGTGCTAGAGATCTGACAGCGAACACCGGGGAGCTGTTTTTT
TRBV7-2	TRBJ2-7	TRBD2	many	CASSLVTSGYEQYF	TGTGCCAGCAGCTTAGTTACTAGCGGCTACGAGCAGTACTTC
TRBV9	TRBJ2-1	.	few	CASSVASNHNEQFF	TGTGCCAGCAGCGTAGCGAGCAACCACAATGAGCAGTTCTTC
TRBV5-1	TRBJ2-3	.	once	CASSLGRAGGTDTQYF	TGCGCCAGCAGCTTGGGACGGGCAGGGGGCACAGATACGCAGTATTTT
TRBV12-3/TRBV12-4	TRBJ1-1	.	few	CASRKVITEAFF	TGTGCCAGCAGGAAGGTCATAACTGAAGCTTTCTTT
TRBV7-2	TRBJ2-1	TRBD2	.	CASSRSGRLANEQFF	TGTGCCAGCAGTCGTAGCGGGAGGCTCGCTAATGAGCAGTTCTTC
TRBV19	TRBJ2-5	.	.	CASSFPTGLQETQYF	TGTGCCAGTAGTTTCCCGACTGGCCTCCAAGAGACCCAGTACTTC
TRBV20-1	TRBJ1-1	.	many	CSARRRAVNTEAFF	TGCAGTGCTCGACGCCGGGCCGTGAACACTGAAGCTTTCTTT